Listed below are T cell receptor delta chains from one sample, sequenced in a study of gamma-delta chains in newborns, infants, children. TCRdb repeated clone calling on the reads with CATT. This table holds under 8,000 delta-chain clones, 0.66% found once. Sequenced sample: blood. These receptors all stem from a child who was a newborn, infant or young child, either healthy, febrile or measles-vaccinated (not recorded which). The CDR3 runs from the conserved cysteine through the conserved F or W. D genes are given only for firm matches. Not every row has a clone size; where given, it reads once, few, many or a size class.

V: TRDV3
size: many
D: TRDD3
J: TRDJ2
CDR3: CALGIWGALTAQLFF
DNA: TGTGCCTTGGGGATATGGGGGGCTTTGACAGCACAACTCTTCTTT

V: TRDV2
size: -
D: TRDD3
J: TRDJ1
CDR3: CACDTLLLGDADKLIF
DNA: TGTGCCTGTGACACCCTATTACTGGGGGATGCCGATAAACTCATCTTT

V: TRDV2
size: -
D: TRDD3
J: TRDJ3
CDR3: CACDSTGGYASWDTRQMFF
DNA: TGTGCCTGTGACAGTACTGGGGGGTACGCCTCCTGGGACACCCGACAGATGTTTTTC

V: TRDV2
size: -
D: -
J: TRDJ3
CDR3: CACDTVWGVRSSRDTRQMFF
DNA: TGTGCCTGTGACACCGTTTGGGGGGTACGTAGCTCCCGGGACACCCGACAGATGTTTTTC

V: TRDV2
size: many
D: TRDD3
J: TRDJ3
CDR3: CACDTVLGDNSWDTRQMFF
DNA: TGTGCCTGTGACACCGTACTGGGGGATAATTCCTGGGACACCCGACAGATGTTTTTC

V: TRDV2
size: large
D: TRDD3
J: TRDJ1
CDR3: CACVLGDKEYTDKLIF
DNA: TGTGCCTGTGTACTGGGGGATAAGGAGTACACCGATAAACTCATCTTT

V: TRDV2
size: medium-sized
D: TRDD3
J: TRDJ2
CDR3: CACDKLGDTLTAQLFF
DNA: TGTGCCTGTGACAAACTGGGGGATACTTTGACAGCACAACTCTTCTTT

V: TRDV2
size: large
D: -
J: TRDJ3
CDR3: CACDTAGDSWDTRQMFF
DNA: TGTGCCTGTGACACCGCTGGGGACTCCTGGGACACCCGACAGATGTTTTTC

V: TRDV2
size: medium-sized
D: TRDD3
J: TRDJ1
CDR3: CACDTLGDTRGTDKLIF
DNA: TGTGCCTGTGACACATTGGGGGATACGCGGGGCACCGATAAACTCATCTTT

V: TRDV2
size: large
D: TRDD3
J: TRDJ3
CDR3: CACDTGGYSSWDTRQMFF
DNA: TGTGCCTGTGACACTGGGGGATACAGCTCCTGGGACACCCGACAGATGTTTTTC

V: TRDV2
size: few
D: TRDD3
J: TRDJ3
CDR3: CACDTISTGGIRSWDTRQMFF
DNA: TGTGCCTGTGACACCATTAGTACTGGGGGGATACGCTCCTGGGACACCCGACAGATGTTTTTC

V: TRDV2
size: large
D: TRDD3
J: TRDJ1
CDR3: CACDTWGIDKLIF
DNA: TGTGCCTGTGACACCTGGGGGATCGATAAACTCATCTTT

V: TRDV2
size: medium-sized
D: TRDD3
J: TRDJ3
CDR3: CACDTLGDTNWDTRQMFF
DNA: TGTGCCTGTGACACGCTGGGGGATACAAACTGGGACACCCGACAGATGTTTTTC

V: TRDV2
size: medium-sized
D: -
J: TRDJ3
CDR3: CACDPLLGPWDTRQMFF
DNA: TGTGCCTGTGACCCTCTACTGGGCCCCTGGGACACCCGACAGATGTTTTTC

V: TRDV2
size: -
D: TRDD3
J: TRDJ3
CDR3: CACDTGWGIHGDSWDTRQMFF
DNA: TGTGCCTGTGACACCGGCTGGGGGATACATGGAGACTCCTGGGACACCCGACAGATGTTTTTC

V: TRDV2
size: few
D: TRDD3
J: TRDJ2
CDR3: CACDSLGATLGLTAQLFF
DNA: TGTGCCTGTGACTCTCTGGGGGCTACGTTGGGTTTGACAGCACAACTCTTCTTT

V: TRDV2
size: few
D: TRDD3
J: TRDJ2
CDR3: CACDTLGARPAHLFF
DNA: TGTGCCTGTGACACGCTGGGGGCTAGACCAGCACACCTCTTCTTT

V: TRDV2
size: few
D: TRDD3
J: TRDJ3
CDR3: CACEYWGSPWDTRQMFF
DNA: TGTGCCTGCGAGTACTGGGGGAGCCCCTGGGACACCCGACAGATGTTTTTC

V: TRDV2
size: few
D: -
J: TRDJ1
CDR3: CACECTGGYTDKLIF
DNA: TGTGCCTGTGAGTGTACTGGTGGATACACCGATAAACTCATCTTT

V: TRDV2
size: few
D: TRDD3
J: TRDJ3
CDR3: CACATVPGDALYSFSWDTRQMFF
DNA: TGTGCCTGTGCCACCGTCCCGGGGGATGCCCTATACTCCTTCTCCTGGGACACCCGACAGATGTTTTTC

V: TRDV2
size: many
D: -
J: TRDJ3
CDR3: CACDTVGAWPWDTRQMFF
DNA: TGTGCCTGTGACACCGTGGGGGCCTGGCCCTGGGACACCCGACAGATGTTTTTC

V: TRDV2
size: many
D: TRDD2
J: TRDJ1
CDR3: CACDSLPTGYPLTYDKLIF
DNA: TGTGCCTGTGACTCCCTTCCTACGGGATACCCGCTAACTTACGATAAACTCATCTTT

V: TRAV29/DV5
size: -
D: TRDD3
J: TRDJ1
CDR3: CAVSTGGYTDKLIF
DNA: TGTGCGGTAAGTACTGGGGGATACACCGATAAACTCATCTTT

V: TRDV2
size: medium-sized
D: TRDD3
J: TRDJ1
CDR3: CACEPWGITDKLIF
DNA: TGTGCCTGTGAACCCTGGGGGATAACCGATAAACTCATCTTT

V: TRDV2
size: few
D: TRDD3
J: TRDJ3
CDR3: CACDDTGDPSWDTRQMFF
DNA: TGTGCCTGTGACGATACTGGGGATCCCTCCTGGGACACCCGACAGATGTTTTTC